This T cell receptor beta chain was identified in a study of cytomegalovirus exposure and HLA in healthy donors. Study conclusions and caveats: According to reports, the classifier identified cytomegalovirus status with high specificity and sensitivity. In vitro, a few CMV-associated chains proved specific for CMV antigens. TCR beta chains numbering roughly 150 were designated cytomegalovirus-associated.

CDR1 is SNHLY, CDR2 FYNNEI, per germline. This CDR3 has 14 amino acids. V lost 7 bases and J lost 3, with 15 bases in between. Note on this clone: Its antigen is still unknown.

Measured with immunoSEQ multiplex PCR; TCRdb has only the in-frame clones, and not every one. This table holds 160,000 or so clones, approximately 86% found once. The TCR originated in a young man in good health and CMV-seropositive. Material: PBMCs. The chain combines TRBV2 with TRBJ2-5, with D possibly being TRBD2 (6 bases). CDR3 in DNA: TGTGCCAGCATAAGGCGGGAAGGGAAAGAGACCCAGTACTTC. Protein product: CASIRREGKETQYF.